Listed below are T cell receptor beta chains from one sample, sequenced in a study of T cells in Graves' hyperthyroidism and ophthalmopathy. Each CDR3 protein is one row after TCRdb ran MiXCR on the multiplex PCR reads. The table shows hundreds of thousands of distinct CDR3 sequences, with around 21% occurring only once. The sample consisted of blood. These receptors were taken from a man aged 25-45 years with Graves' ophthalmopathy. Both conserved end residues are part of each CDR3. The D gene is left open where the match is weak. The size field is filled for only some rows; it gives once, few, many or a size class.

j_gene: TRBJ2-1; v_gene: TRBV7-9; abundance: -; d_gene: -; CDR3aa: CASSSPGGTLNNEQFF; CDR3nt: TGTGCCAGCAGCTCACCTGGCGGGACCCTTAACAATGAGCAGTTCTTC
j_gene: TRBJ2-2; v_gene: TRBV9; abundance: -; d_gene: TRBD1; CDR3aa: CASSGRGRGGELFF; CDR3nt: TGTGCCAGCAGCGGCAGGGGGCGAGGCGGGGAGCTGTTTTTT
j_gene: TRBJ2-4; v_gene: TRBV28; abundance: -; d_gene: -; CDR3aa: CASRGGLGAKNIQYF; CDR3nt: TGTGCCAGCAGGGGGGGCCTGGGAGCCAAAAACATTCAGTACTTC
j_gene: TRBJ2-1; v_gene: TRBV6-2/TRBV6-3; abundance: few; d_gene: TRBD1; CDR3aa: CASMGTVYYNEQFF; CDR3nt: TGTGCCAGCATGGGGACAGTTTACTACAATGAGCAGTTCTTC
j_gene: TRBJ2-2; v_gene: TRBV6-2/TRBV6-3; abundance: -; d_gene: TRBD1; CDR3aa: CASSYYRGPNTGELFF; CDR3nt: TGTGCCAGCAGTTACTACAGGGGCCCGAACACCGGGGAGCTGTTTTTT
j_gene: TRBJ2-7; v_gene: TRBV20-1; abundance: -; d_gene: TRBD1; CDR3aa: CSTRDRGSHEQYF; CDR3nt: TGCAGCACCCGGGACAGGGGCTCCCACGAGCAGTACTTC
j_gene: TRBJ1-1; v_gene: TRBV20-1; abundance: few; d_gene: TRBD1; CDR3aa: CSARGQGSAFF; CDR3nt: TGCAGTGCTAGGGGACAGGGATCCGCTTTCTTT
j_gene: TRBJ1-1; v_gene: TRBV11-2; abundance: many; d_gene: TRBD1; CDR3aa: CASRLPTGVAFF; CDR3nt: TGTGCCAGCAGACTACCCACAGGGGTGGCTTTCTTT
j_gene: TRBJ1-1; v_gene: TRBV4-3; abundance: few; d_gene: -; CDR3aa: CASSQGAGMNTEAFF; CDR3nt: TGCGCCAGCAGCCAAGGGGCAGGAATGAACACTGAAGCTTTCTTT
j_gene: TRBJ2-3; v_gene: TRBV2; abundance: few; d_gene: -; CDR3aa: CASSEGWTERLTDTQYF; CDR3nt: TGTGCCAGCAGTGAAGGCTGGACTGAAAGACTTACAGATACGCAGTATTTT
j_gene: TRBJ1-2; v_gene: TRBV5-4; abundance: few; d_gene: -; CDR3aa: CASRYDSGYTF; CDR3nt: TGTGCCAGCAGATACGACAGTGGCTACACCTTC
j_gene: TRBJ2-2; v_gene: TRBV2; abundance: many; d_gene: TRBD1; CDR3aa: CASSDEHPGGAGELFF; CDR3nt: TGTGCCAGCAGTGACGAACACCCAGGGGGTGCCGGGGAGCTGTTTTTT
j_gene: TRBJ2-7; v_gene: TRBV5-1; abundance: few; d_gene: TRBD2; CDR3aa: CASTPPAGGCEQYF; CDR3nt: TGCGCCAGCACCCCGCCAGCGGGAGGGTGCGAGCAGTACTTC
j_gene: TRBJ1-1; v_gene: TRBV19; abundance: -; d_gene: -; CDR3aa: CASSMSLGTEAFF; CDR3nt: TGTGCCAGTAGTATGTCGCTGGGGACTGAAGCTTTCTTT
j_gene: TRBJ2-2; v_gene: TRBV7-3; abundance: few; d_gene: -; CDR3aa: CASSSGLLPGELFF; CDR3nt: TGTGCCAGCAGCTCGGGACTCCTACCCGGGGAGCTGTTTTTT
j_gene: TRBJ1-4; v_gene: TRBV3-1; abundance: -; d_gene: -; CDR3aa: CASSQVQGEKLFF; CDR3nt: TGTGCCAGCAGCCAGGTCCAGGGGGAAAAACTGTTTTTT
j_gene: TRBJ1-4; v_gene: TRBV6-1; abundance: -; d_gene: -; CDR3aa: CASSYGRQPFDEKLFF; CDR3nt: TGTGCCAGCAGTTATGGTCGACAGCCTTTCGATGAAAAACTGTTTTTT
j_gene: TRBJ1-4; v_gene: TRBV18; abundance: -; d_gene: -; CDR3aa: CASSPPGGHYEKLFF; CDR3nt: TGTGCCAGCTCACCACCGGGGGGGCATTATGAAAAACTGTTTTTT
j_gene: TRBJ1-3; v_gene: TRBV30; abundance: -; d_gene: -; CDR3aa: CARKNRGSGNTIYF; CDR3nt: TGTGCCCGGAAAAACCGGGGCTCTGGAAACACCATATATTTT
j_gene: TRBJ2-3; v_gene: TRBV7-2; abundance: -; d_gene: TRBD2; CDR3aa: CASSLGGRLSDTQYF; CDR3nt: TGTGCCAGCAGCTTGGGCGGGAGGCTCTCAGATACGCAGTATTTT
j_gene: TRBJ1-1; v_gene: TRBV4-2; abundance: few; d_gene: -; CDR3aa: CASSQSEDSRDEAFF; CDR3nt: TGTGCCAGCAGCCAGAGTGAAGACAGCCGAGACGAAGCTTTCTTT
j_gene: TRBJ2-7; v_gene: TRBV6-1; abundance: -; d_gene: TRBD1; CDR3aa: CASSEGQASSYEQYF; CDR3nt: TGTGCCAGCAGTGAGGGACAGGCCAGCTCCTACGAGCAGTACTTC
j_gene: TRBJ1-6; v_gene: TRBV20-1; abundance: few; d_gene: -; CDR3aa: CSAARAAGISPLHF; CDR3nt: TGCAGTGCCGCCCGGGCCGCGGGAATTTCACCCCTCCACTTT
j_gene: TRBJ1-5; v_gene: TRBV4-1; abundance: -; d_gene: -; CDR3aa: CASSQEPAQPQHF; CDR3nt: TGCGCCAGCAGCCAAGAGCCCGCTCAGCCCCAGCATTTT
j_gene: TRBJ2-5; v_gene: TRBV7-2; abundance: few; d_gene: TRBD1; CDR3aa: CASSSQGGFQETQYF; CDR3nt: TGTGCCAGCAGCTCCCAAGGGGGCTTCCAAGAGACCCAGTACTTC
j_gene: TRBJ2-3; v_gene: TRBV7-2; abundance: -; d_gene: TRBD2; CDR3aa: CASSWRGTSTDTQYF; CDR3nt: TGTGCCAGCAGCTGGCGGGGGACTAGCACAGATACGCAGTATTTT
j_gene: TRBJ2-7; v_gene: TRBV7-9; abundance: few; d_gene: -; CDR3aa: CASSLALDPYEQYF; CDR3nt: TGTGCCAGCAGCTTAGCCCTCGACCCGTACGAGCAGTACTTC
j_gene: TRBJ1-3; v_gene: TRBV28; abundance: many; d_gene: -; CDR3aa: CASSLMDSGNTIYF; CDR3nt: TGTGCCAGCAGTTTAATGGACTCTGGAAACACCATATATTTT
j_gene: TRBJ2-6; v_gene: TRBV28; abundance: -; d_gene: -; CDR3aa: CASAMQAKANVLTF; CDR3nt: TGTGCCAGCGCTATGCAAGCGAAGGCCAACGTCCTGACTTTC
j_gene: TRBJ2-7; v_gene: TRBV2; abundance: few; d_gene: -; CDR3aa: CASSSASYSLQYEQYF; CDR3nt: TGTGCCAGCAGTTCCGCCTCGTACTCTCTACAGTACGAGCAGTACTTC
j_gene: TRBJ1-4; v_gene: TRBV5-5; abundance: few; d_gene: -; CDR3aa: CASSLAWTPATNEKLFF; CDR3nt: TGTGCCAGCAGCTTGGCGTGGACCCCTGCAACTAATGAAAAACTGTTTTTT
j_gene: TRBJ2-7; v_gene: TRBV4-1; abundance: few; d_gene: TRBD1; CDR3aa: CASSQVQGADEQYF; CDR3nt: TGCGCCAGCAGCCAAGTACAGGGGGCGGACGAGCAGTACTTC
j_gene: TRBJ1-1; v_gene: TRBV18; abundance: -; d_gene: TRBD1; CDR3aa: CASSPPPGQGAGVIGAFF; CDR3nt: TGTGCCAGCTCACCACCGCCGGGACAGGGGGCCGGAGTTATTGGCGCTTTCTTT
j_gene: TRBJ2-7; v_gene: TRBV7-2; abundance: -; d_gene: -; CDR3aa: CASSRRDASYEQYF; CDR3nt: TGTGCCAGCAGCCGCCGGGACGCTTCCTACGAGCAGTACTTC
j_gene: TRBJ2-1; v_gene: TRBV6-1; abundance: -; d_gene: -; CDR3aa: CASGYEQFF; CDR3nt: TGTGCCAGTGGCTATGAGCAGTTCTTC
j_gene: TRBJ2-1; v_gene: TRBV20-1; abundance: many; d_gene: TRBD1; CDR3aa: CSEQGAYEQFF; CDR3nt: TGCAGTGAACAGGGGGCCTATGAGCAGTTCTTC
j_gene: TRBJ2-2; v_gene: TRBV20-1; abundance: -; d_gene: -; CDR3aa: CSARSRESNTGELFF; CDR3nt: TGCAGTGCTAGGAGCAGGGAATCGAACACCGGGGAGCTGTTTTTT
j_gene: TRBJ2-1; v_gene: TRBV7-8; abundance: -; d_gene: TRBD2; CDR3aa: CASSPPHKLAGVNEQFF; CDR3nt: TGTGCCAGCAGCCCACCCCACAAACTAGCGGGAGTTAATGAGCAGTTCTTC
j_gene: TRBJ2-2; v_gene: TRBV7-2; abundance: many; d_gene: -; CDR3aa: CASSLAFNTGELFF; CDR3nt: TGTGCCAGCAGCTTGGCTTTTAACACCGGGGAGCTGTTTTTT
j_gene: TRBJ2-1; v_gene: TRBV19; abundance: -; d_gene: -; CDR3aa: CASSQRERNEQFF; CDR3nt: TGTGCCAGTAGTCAGAGAGAGCGCAATGAGCAGTTCTTC
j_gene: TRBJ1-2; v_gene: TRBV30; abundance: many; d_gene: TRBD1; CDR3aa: CAWGAGQERSYGYTF; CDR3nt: TGTGCCTGGGGGGCGGGACAGGAACGGAGCTATGGCTACACCTTC
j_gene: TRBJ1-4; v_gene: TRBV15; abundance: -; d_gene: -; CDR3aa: CATSRGTVDNEKLFF; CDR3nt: TGTGCCACCAGCAGAGGGACAGTTGATAATGAAAAACTGTTTTTT
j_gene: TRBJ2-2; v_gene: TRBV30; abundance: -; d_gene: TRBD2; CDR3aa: CAFPVPSGPTNTGELFF; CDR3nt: TGTGCCTTTCCGGTACCTAGCGGGCCTACGAACACCGGGGAGCTGTTTTTT
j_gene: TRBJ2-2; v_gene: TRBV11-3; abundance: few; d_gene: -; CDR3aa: CASSFQGQTGELFF; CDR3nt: TGTGCCAGCAGCTTCCAGGGCCAAACCGGGGAGCTGTTTTTT
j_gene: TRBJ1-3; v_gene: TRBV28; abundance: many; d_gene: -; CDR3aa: CASTHGGAAGNTIYF; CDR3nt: TGTGCCAGCACCCATGGGGGGGCAGCTGGAAACACCATATATTTT
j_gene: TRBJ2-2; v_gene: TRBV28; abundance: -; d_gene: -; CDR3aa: CASRQQGRDTGELFF; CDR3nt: TGTGCCAGCAGGCAACAGGGGAGGGACACCGGGGAGCTGTTTTTT
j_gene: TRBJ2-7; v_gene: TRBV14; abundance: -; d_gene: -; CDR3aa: CASSPHAGSYEQYF; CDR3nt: TGTGCCAGCAGCCCCCACGCCGGCTCCTACGAGCAGTACTTC
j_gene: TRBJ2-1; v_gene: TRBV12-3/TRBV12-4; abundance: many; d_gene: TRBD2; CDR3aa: CASSPGGDEQFF; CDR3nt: TGTGCCAGCAGCCCCGGGGGGGATGAGCAGTTCTTC
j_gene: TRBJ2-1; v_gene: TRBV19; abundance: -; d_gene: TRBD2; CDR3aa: CASSITSGTNNEQFF; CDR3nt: TGTGCCAGTAGTATCACTAGCGGGACCAACAATGAGCAGTTCTTC
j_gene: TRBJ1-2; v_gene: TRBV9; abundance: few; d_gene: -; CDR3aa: CASSVGGRNYGYTF; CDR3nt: TGTGCCAGCAGCGTAGGTGGCAGAAACTATGGCTACACCTTC
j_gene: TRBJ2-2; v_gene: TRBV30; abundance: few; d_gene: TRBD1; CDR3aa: CAWSVMRGPGELFF; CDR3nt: TGTGCCTGGAGTGTAATGAGGGGGCCCGGGGAGCTGTTTTTT
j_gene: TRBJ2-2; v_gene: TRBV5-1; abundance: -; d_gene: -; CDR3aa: CASSLDRSYTGELFF; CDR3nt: TGCGCCAGCAGCTTGGACAGGTCCTACACCGGGGAGCTGTTTTTT